Listed here are 26 T cell receptor beta chains from one sample, sequenced in a study of blood T cell repertoires in COVID-19. Clones were sequenced by immunoSEQ multiplex PCR, and TCRdb holds only the in-frame ones, with some missing. The sample yields 180,000 or so clones, more than 80% seen once. Sequenced input: PBMCs or T cells enriched from blood (not recorded which). These receptors all come from a man in his forties who had recovered from COVID-19.

The chain links TRBV6-1 to TRBJ2-2; weak D call: TRBD1 (5 bases). The CDR3 runs 15 residues. Looked up from germline, CDR1 is MNHNS and CDR2 is SASEGT. V was pared by 2 bases and J by 4 bases, with 11 bases between. The chain's CDR3 is CASSEKGPGTGELFF. The DNA of the CDR3 is TGTGCCAGCAGTGAAAAGGGGCCCGGCACCGGGGAGCTGTTTTTT.

The V gene is TRBV19, the J gene TRBJ2-2, with a tentative D call TRBD2 (5 bases). V lost 3 bases to trimming and J lost 6 bases, with 14 bases between them. The CDR3 runs to 15 residues. Per the germline V gene, CDR1 is LNHDA and CDR2 is SQIVND (reference sequence). The CDR3 region has the DNA TGTGCCAGTAGTATCCCCCCCACGGGATCCGGGGAGCTGTTTTTT. It translates to CASSIPPTGSGELFF.

The CDR3 nucleotides are TGTGCCAGCAGCCAAAGCCTGGGACAGGAGGCCTCACCCCTCCACTTT. Residues: CASSQSLGQEASPLHF. The chain recombines TRBV4-2 with TRBJ1-6; 8 nucleotides match TRBD1. V was pared by 2 bases and J by 10 bases, with 10 bases of the junction left unmatched. Looked up from germline, CDR1 is LGHNA and CDR2 is YNFKEQ. The CDR3 consists of 16 residues.

In its sample, this clone was seen a few times. The chain employs TRBV5-6 and TRBJ2-2; 8 bases are a match to TRBD2. Germline CDR1 reads SGHDT; CDR2 reads YYEEEE. Losses at the gene ends were 4 bases for V and 1 base for J; bases not matched to a gene: 6. The length of the CDR3 is 16 residues. The CDR3 loop reads CASSLGGAGNTGELFF. CDR3 nucleotide sequence: TGTGCCAGCAGCCTCGGGGGGGCAGGGAACACCGGGGAGCTGTTTTTT. The complete variable domain, with remaining parts taken from reference TRBV5-6 and TRBJ2-2, reads DAGVTQSPTHLIKTRGQQVTLRCSPKSGHDTVSWYQQALGQGPQFIFQYYEEEERQRGNFPDRFSGHQFPNYSSELNVNALLLGDSALYLCASSLGGAGNTGELFFGEGSRLTVL.

The chain is built from TRBV28 and TRBJ2-7; D remains unclear. CDR1 and CDR2 from the germline V gene are MDHEN and SYDVKM. V lost 5 bases to trimming and J lost 2 bases, with 7 bases between them. This CDR3 contains 12 residues. CDR3 coding DNA: TGTGCCAGCAGTGGTCAGGCCTACGAGCAGTACTTC. This encodes CASSGQAYEQYF.

V gene TRBV7-9 combines with J gene TRBJ1-1; the D gene is possibly TRBD1 (6 bases). The CDR3 consists of 16 residues. The V and J ends lost 6 bases and 4 bases respectively, with 21 bases between them. Per the germline V gene, CDR1 is SEHNR and CDR2 is FQNEAQ (reference sequence). The CDR3 bases are TGTGCCAGCAGTTCAGGGGCAGGGGTCCCCTCCACTGAAGCTTTCTTT. This gives the protein CASSSGAGVPSTEAFF.

The V gene is TRBV9, the J gene TRBJ2-7; D is possibly TRBD2 (6 bases). The CDR3 consists of 14 residues. Germline loops: CDR1 SGDLS, CDR2 YYNGEE. V was cut by 0 bases and J by 2 bases, with 9 bases left in between. CDR3 coding DNA: TGTGCCAGCAGCGTAGACGGAGGGCCCTACGAGCAGTACTTC. Its translation is CASSVDGGPYEQYF. The full variable domain, in which reference TRBV9 and TRBJ2-7 provide the parts outside the CDR3, is DSGVTQTPKHLITATGQRVTLRCSPRSGDLSVYWYQQSLDQGLQFLIQYYNGEERAKGNILERFSAQQFPDLHSELNLSSLELGDSALYFCASSVDGGPYEQYFGPGTRLTVT.

The chain uses TRBV4-1 and TRBJ2-1, with 10 bases lining up with TRBD2. Germline V lookup: CDR1 MGHRA, CDR2 YSYEKL. CDR3 length equals 15 residues. Germline trimming cut 4 bases from V and 3 bases from J; bases unmatched to any gene: 3. For the CDR3, the DNA is TGCGCCAGCAGCCCAGCTAGCGGGGGCTACAATGAGCAGTTCTTC. It is translated as CASSPASGGYNEQFF.

The J gene is TRBJ1-1, the V gene TRBV19; tentative D call: TRBD1 (5 bases). Trimming stripped 6 bases from V and 8 bases from J, with 28 bases between. The CDR3 runs 17 residues. The germline CDR1 and CDR2 sequences are LNHDA and SQIVND (reference sequence). CDR3 region: CASSPLGRALTKVEAFF. The DNA for the CDR3 is TGTGCCAGTAGCCCCCTGGGCAGGGCCCTAACGAAGGTAGAAGCTTTCTTT.

The chain links TRBV12-5 to TRBJ1-1, with D unclear. From germline, CDR1 is LGHNT and CDR2 FRNRAP. Trimming pared 2 bases from V and 2 bases from J, leaving 15 bases between. The CDR3 loop spans 16 amino acids. CDR3 coding DNA: TGTGCTAGTGGTTTGTCCCCGTTGACACTCAACACTGAAGCTTTCTTT. Translation gives CASGLSPLTLNTEAFF.

V gene TRBV7-8 combines with J gene TRBJ2-7; 7 nucleotides agree with TRBD2. Germline-derived CDR1 and CDR2 are SGHVS and FQNEAQ. CDR3 size: 15 residues. V was pared by 1 base and J by 5 bases, with 8 bases of the junction left unmatched. The CDR3 nucleotides read TGTGCCAGCAGCTTAGTCGGCGGGGGACGAAACGAGCAGTACTTC. Protein: CASSLVGGGRNEQYF. Complete variable domain (other parts from reference TRBV7-8 and TRBJ2-7): GAGVSQSPRYKVAKRGQDVALRCDPISGHVSLFWYQQALGQGPEFLTYFQNEAQLDKSGLPSDRFFAERPEGSVSTLKIQRTQQEDSAVYLCASSLVGGGRNEQYFGPGTRLTVT.

The V call is TRBV11-2, the J call TRBJ2-5, with 9 nucleotides matching TRBD1. After removal of 4 bases from V and 3 bases from J, the junction contained 3 bases not matched to a gene. The CDR3 is 14 residues long. Germline V CDR1 and CDR2: SGHAT, FQNNGV. The CDR3 sequence: CASSWGTGKETQYF. The CDR3 nucleotides are TGTGCCAGCAGCTGGGGGACAGGGAAAGAGACCCAGTACTTC.

With regard to this clone: A junction boundary mismatches the germline segment, possibly from a read error. The V gene is TRBV13, the J gene TRBJ1-6; a possible D gene is TRBD1 (6 bases). The CDR3 is 16 amino acids. Germline values: CDR1 PRHDT, CDR2 FYEKMQ (reference sequence). The CDR3 protein is CASTLGGAEVNSPLHF. In DNA, the CDR3 is TGTGCCAGCACCTTAGGGGGGGCTGAGGTAAATTCACCCCTCCACTTT.

J is TRBJ2-7 and V is TRBV28, with TRBD2 matching over 12 bases. CDR1 and CDR2 (germline): MDHEN, SYDVKM. The CDR3 sequence is 15 residues long. The junction had 7 bases not matched to a gene; V was cut back by 6 bases and J by 4 bases. CDR3 in amino acids: CASRMTSGRVYEQYF. The CDR3, as DNA: TGTGCCAGCAGGATGACTAGCGGGAGAGTGTACGAGCAGTACTTC.

The chain couples TRBV6-1 to TRBJ2-3, with D maybe TRBD1 (6 bases). The CDR3 runs to 16 residues. V lost 1 base, J lost 1 base, and 12 bases lay in between. CDR1 is MNHNS, CDR2 SASEGT, per germline. The CDR3 DNA follows: TGTGCCAGCAGTGAAGGGGGGCAGGGGCGCACAGATACGCAGTATTTT. As protein: CASSEGGQGRTDTQYF.

The chain recombines TRBV9 with TRBJ1-1; D uncertain. Germline lookup yields CDR1 SGDLS and CDR2 YYNGEE. This CDR3 has 14 residues. Between the trimmed V and J ends, which lost 4 bases and 0 bases, there was a span of 10 bases. CDR3 sequence (DNA): TGTGCCAGCAGCTTACATGCAATGAACACTGAAGCTTTCTTT. It encodes CASSLHAMNTEAFF.

J is TRBJ2-3 and V is TRBV6-5, with unresolved D. The length of the CDR3 is 16 residues. Trimming shortened V by 4 bases and J by 1 base, and 15 bases separated the two germline ends. Germline V gives CDR1 MNHEY, CDR2 SVGAGI. CDR3 DNA: TGTGCCAGCAGTTCACCGCACTCACGGGGCACAGATACGCAGTATTTT. The encoded protein is CASSSPHSRGTDTQYF.

This chain connects TRBV3-1 (or the pseudogene TRBV3-2) to TRBJ1-6; TRBD1 might be the D (6 bases). The V end was cut by 4 bases, the J end by 8 bases, with 15 bases between. CDR3 length equals 15 residues. Germline V CDR1 and CDR2: LGHDT, YNNKEL (reference sequence). The DNA for the CDR3 is TGTGCCAGCAGCCTAACAGGGATTTCGGATTCACCCCTCCACTTT. It translates to CASSLTGISDSPLHF.

This rearrangement joins TRBV12-5 to TRBJ2-4; D is undetermined. The CDR3 runs to 13 residues. Trimming removed 7 bases from V and 6 bases from J, with 13 bases in between. The germline CDR1 and CDR2 sequences are LGHNT and FRNRAP. The CDR3 DNA reads as TGTGCTAGTGTTCCGGGTCCGGGAAACATTCAGTACTTC. Its translation: CASVPGPGNIQYF.

This clone was found once. The V and J genes are TRBV12-3 or TRBV12-4 and TRBJ2-2, with D possibly being TRBD2 (7 bases). The V and J ends lost 11 bases and 4 bases respectively, with 11 bases between them. The CDR3 loop spans 12 amino acids. The CDR3 bases are TGTGCCGAGGGAGGGGGCACCGGGGAGCTGTTTTTT. As protein: CAEGGGTGELFF.

This chain connects TRBV18 to TRBJ2-5; 8 nucleotides match TRBD1. Looked up from germline, CDR1 is KGHSH and CDR2 is LQKENI. This CDR3 contains 13 residues. V dropped 8 bases and J dropped 2; count of bases not matched to a gene: 4. The CDR3 spells CASQQGVQETQYF. The CDR3, as DNA: TGTGCCAGCCAACAGGGGGTTCAAGAGACCCAGTACTTC.

This chain joins TRBV28 and TRBJ2-6; the match to TRBD1 covers 8 bases. The V gene's germline CDR1 is MDHEN and CDR2 SYDVKM. With V trimmed by 5 bases and J by 2 bases, 11 bases remained unmatched. The CDR3 runs to 18 residues. Written as DNA, the CDR3 is TGTGCCAGCAGTCCCCCCCAGGGGGCCTCACCTGGGGCCAACGTCCTGACTTTC. It codes for CASSPPQGASPGANVLTF. The full variable domain, rest sourced from reference TRBV28 and TRBJ2-6, is DVKVTQSSRYLVKRTGEKVFLECVQDMDHENMFWYRQDPGLGLRLIYFSYDVKMKEKGDIPEGYSVSREKKERFSLILESASTNQTSMYLCASSPPQGASPGANVLTFGAGSRLTVL.

This clone was detected only once. The chain employs TRBV2 and TRBJ1-2; 7 bases match TRBD1. The CDR3 length is 14 residues. V lost 6 bases and J lost 3; bases outside the gene matches: 7. The germline V gene has CDR1 SNHLY and CDR2 FYNNEI. The CDR3 nucleotides read TGTGCCAGCAGCCCTAGGACAGGTTACTATGGCTACACCTTC. Its protein product is CASSPRTGYYGYTF.

J is TRBJ2-3 and V is TRBV24-1; 10 positions agree with TRBD2. The J segment lost 0 bases and the V segment lost 5 bases, leaving 7 bases of the junction unmatched. The CDR3 extends over 17 amino acids. The germline gives CDR1 KGHDR, CDR2 SFDVKD. The CDR3 DNA sequence: TGTGCCACCAGTGTCTGGACTAGCGGAACTAGCACAGATACGCAGTATTTT. Translating gives CATSVWTSGTSTDTQYF.

V usage is TRBV5-1 and J usage is TRBJ1-5; D is unresolved. This CDR3 is built from 13 residues. Germline V lookup: CDR1 SGHRS, CDR2 YFSETQ. With 4 bases removed from V and 4 bases from J, the gap between germline ends came to 9 bases. This CDR3 reads CASSRAGNQPQHF. For the CDR3, the DNA is TGCGCCAGCAGCCGCGCGGGGAATCAGCCCCAGCATTTT. Combining the CDR3 with reference TRBV5-1 and TRBJ1-5 gives the whole variable domain KAGVTQTPRYLIKTRGQQVTLSCSPISGHRSVSWYQQTPGQGLQFLFEYFSETQRNKGNFPGRFSGRQFSNSRSEMNVSTLELGDSALYLCASSRAGNQPQHFGDGTRLSIL.

This chain connects TRBV6-5 to TRBJ2-1; tentatively, D is TRBD2 (5 bases). Trimming shortened V by 8 bases and J by 3 bases, and 8 bases separated the two germline ends. The CDR3 covers 12 residues. CDR1 and CDR2 from the germline V gene are MNHEY and SVGAGI. In nucleotides, the CDR3 is TGTGCCAGCCTTCGGGGCTACAATGAGCAGTTCTTC. Amino acids: CASLRGYNEQFF.